This T cell receptor (beta chain) is from a study of technical replicates of blood from a handful of donors. The trim removed 1 base at V and 4 bases at J, leaving 5 bases unmatched. The CDR3 sequence is 15 residues long. The germline CDR1 and CDR2 sequences are LGHNA and YSLEER. The table came from immunoSEQ multiplex PCR; TCRdb's copy has only in-frame clones and leaves some out. Here the sample spans some 79,000 clones, around 92% being singletons. The source is a human donor in good health. Some clones in this sample may be carry-over from other donors' samples. Input material: T cells isolated from PBMCs. The chain carries TRBV4-3 and TRBJ2-3; 7 positions match TRBD2. The CDR3 spells CASSQGGTMSDTQYF. DNA of the CDR3: TGCGCCAGCAGCCAAGGGGGGACTATGTCAGATACGCAGTATTTT.